This T cell receptor (beta chain) was identified during a study of cytomegalovirus exposure and HLA in healthy donors. PCR employed 60 Vbeta and 13 Jbeta primers. The data were produced by immunoSEQ multiplex PCR, yet TCRdb's version contains in-frame clones alone and is incomplete. The sample yields some 200,000 clones, about 80% seen once. Regarding the study as a whole: The study flagged some 170 TCR beta chains as cytomegalovirus-associated.

The CDR3 spans 15 residues. V trimming: 5 bases; J trimming: 3 bases; junction bases outside the gene matches: 7. Germline V gene lookup returns CDR1 LGHNA and CDR2 YNFKEQ. Comments on this clone: No antigen is known for it.

The source of this sequence is a woman aged 45-60 years in good health and CMV-seronegative. The sequencing input was PBMCs. This chain uses TRBV4-2 with TRBJ1-5; 7 positions match TRBD1. The CDR3 DNA reads as TGTGCCAGCAGCTTTGGTACAGGGGACAATCAGCCCCAGCATTTT. This sequence encodes CASSFGTGDNQPQHF.